The clone carrying this T cell receptor beta chain was seen just once. The data originate from a study of blood T cell repertoires in COVID-19. Across the study: The United States, Italy and Spain supplied acute and convalescent COVID-19 samples. The analysed material was cDNA or gDNA that came from T cells, B-cell-depleted T cells, or PBMCs.

Clones were sequenced by immunoSEQ multiplex PCR, and TCRdb holds only the in-frame ones, with some missing. The profile shows 400,000 to 450,000 clones, over 85% of them singletons. Sequences were obtained from peripheral blood. The sequence came from a man in his late teens or twenties with COVID-19, enrolled during active disease.

Here the CDR3 DNA reads TGTGCCACCAGTCCAACAGGGCTAACTGGCTACACCTTC. Translated: CATSPTGLTGYTF. J is TRBJ1-2 and V is TRBV15; TRBD1 might be the D (6 bases). CDR3 size: 13 residues. With 6 bases removed from V and 7 bases from J, the gap between germline ends came to 15 bases. Germline V CDR1 and CDR2: LNHNV, YYDKDF (reference sequence).